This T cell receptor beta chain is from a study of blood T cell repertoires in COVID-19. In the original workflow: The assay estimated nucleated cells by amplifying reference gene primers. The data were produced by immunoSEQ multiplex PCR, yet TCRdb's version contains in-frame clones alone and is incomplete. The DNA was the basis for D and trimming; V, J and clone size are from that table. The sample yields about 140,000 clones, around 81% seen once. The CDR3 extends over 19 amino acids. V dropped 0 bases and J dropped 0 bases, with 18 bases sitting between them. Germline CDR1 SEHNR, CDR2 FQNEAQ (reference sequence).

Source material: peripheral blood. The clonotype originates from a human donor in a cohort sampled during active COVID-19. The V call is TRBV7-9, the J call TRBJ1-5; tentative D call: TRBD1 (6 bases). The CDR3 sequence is CASSLATNRDKNSNQPQHF. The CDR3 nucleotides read TGTGCCAGCAGCTTAGCGACGAACCGGGACAAAAATAGCAATCAGCCCCAGCATTTT. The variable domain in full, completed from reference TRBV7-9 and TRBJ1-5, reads DTGVSQNPRHKITKRGQNVTFRCDPISEHNRLYWYRQTLGQGPEFLTYFQNEAQLEKSRLLSDRFSAERPKGSFSTLEIQRTEQGDSAMYLCASSLATNRDKNSNQPQHFGDGTRLSIL.